A selection of T cell receptor beta chains follows, all from one sample in a study of blood T cell repertoires in COVID-19. The method was immunoSEQ multiplex PCR; TCRdb's version includes in-frame clones alone and lacks a portion of them. The data hold some 170,000 clones, with 90% to 95% observed a single time. The sequencing sample was made of peripheral blood. The receptors were gathered from an older woman with COVID-19, enrolled during active disease. The CDR3 runs from the conserved cysteine through the conserved F or W. A D gene is named only where the DNA matches it firmly. Some rows have no size entry. The others give once, few or many, or a class for an expanded clone.

v_gene	abundance	j_gene	d_gene	CDR3aa	CDR3nt
TRBV3-1/TRBV3-2	.	TRBJ2-6	.	CASREGGSGANVLTF	TGTGCCAGCAGAGAGGGAGGTTCTGGGGCCAACGTCCTGACTTTC
TRBV9	.	TRBJ2-2	.	CASSVEGKRGGRTGELFF	TGTGCCAGCAGCGTAGAGGGGAAGAGAGGTGGACGTACCGGGGAGCTGTTTTTT
TRBV15	.	TRBJ1-1	TRBD1	CATSRGQGRTEAFF	TGTGCCACCAGCAGAGGACAGGGAAGGACTGAAGCTTTCTTT
TRBV27	.	TRBJ2-7	.	CASSPKGVVSSYEQYF	TGTGCCAGCAGTCCAAAGGGGGTTGTGAGCTCCTACGAGCAGTACTTC
TRBV9	.	TRBJ1-6	.	CASSVGSGTYNSPLHF	TGTGCCAGCAGCGTAGGATCCGGGACCTATAATTCACCCCTCCACTTT
TRBV18	.	TRBJ2-7	TRBD1	CASSPRGTGADEQYF	TGTGCCAGCTCACCAAGGGGGACAGGGGCCGACGAGCAGTACTTC
TRBV19	.	TRBJ2-7	TRBD1	CASSMRDRVYEQYF	TGTGCCAGTAGTATGCGGGACAGGGTCTACGAGCAGTACTTC
TRBV7-2	.	TRBJ2-7	TRBD1	CASSPRQGGSYEQYF	TGTGCCAGCAGCCCAAGACAGGGGGGGTCCTACGAGCAGTACTTC
TRBV7-2	.	TRBJ1-3	TRBD1	CASSTGTAGNTIYF	TGTGCCAGCAGCACCGGGACAGCTGGAAACACCATATATTTT
TRBV5-4	.	TRBJ1-1	.	CASSSEWRGNTEAFF	TGTGCCAGCAGCTCGGAGTGGAGGGGGAACACTGAAGCTTTCTTT
TRBV25-1	.	TRBJ1-1	TRBD1	CASRGFLGTVDEAFF	TGTGCCAGCAGGGGCTTTCTCGGGACAGTGGATGAAGCTTTCTTT
TRBV6-2/TRBV6-3	.	TRBJ1-2	.	CASSTDSNYGYTF	TGTGCCAGCAGCACAGACAGCAACTATGGCTACACCTTC
TRBV19	.	TRBJ1-3	TRBD1	CATGDRGAPRNTIYF	TGTGCCACCGGCGACAGGGGCGCCCCGCGAAACACCATATATTTT
TRBV9	.	TRBJ1-2	.	CASSRGGPQPYGYTF	TGTGCCAGCAGCCGTGGAGGGCCCCAACCCTATGGCTACACCTTC
TRBV10-3	.	TRBJ2-3	.	CAIQQGVADTQYF	TGTGCCATCCAACAGGGAGTGGCAGATACGCAGTATTTT
TRBV5-4	.	TRBJ2-3	TRBD2	CASSTSGGAWDTQYF	TGTGCCAGCAGCACTAGCGGGGGGGCCTGGGATACGCAGTATTTT
TRBV7-2	.	TRBJ2-7	TRBD2	CASSLNAGGLGVSYEQYF	TGTGCCAGCAGCTTAAACGCGGGCGGACTAGGCGTCTCCTACGAGCAGTACTTC
TRBV9	.	TRBJ2-1	.	CASSDSYNEQFF	TGTGCCAGCAGCGACAGTTACAATGAGCAGTTCTTC
TRBV7-9	.	TRBJ1-3	.	CASSPGDRNTIYF	TGTGCCAGCAGCCCGGGGGACCGAAACACCATATATTTT
TRBV11-2	.	TRBJ1-4	TRBD1	CASSLGTGVEKLFF	TGTGCCAGCAGCTTAGGGACAGGGGTCGAAAAACTGTTTTTT
TRBV18	.	TRBJ1-2	.	CASSPDSVTSTYGYTF	TGTGCCAGCTCACCAGATAGTGTGACAAGCACCTATGGCTACACCTTC
TRBV5-1	once	TRBJ1-1	.	CASTVTGKNTEAFF	TGCGCCAGCACCGTGACGGGGAAGAACACTGAAGCTTTCTTT
TRBV5-6	.	TRBJ1-5	TRBD1	CASSSQGFGGQPQHF	TGTGCCAGCAGCTCACAGGGGTTTGGCGGTCAGCCCCAGCATTTT
TRBV5-4	.	TRBJ2-1	TRBD2	CASSFQRGVYNEQFF	TGTGCCAGCAGCTTCCAGCGGGGGGTCTACAATGAGCAGTTCTTC
TRBV2	.	TRBJ2-5	.	CASSRLGGGAETQYF	TGTGCCAGCAGTAGGTTGGGCGGGGGCGCAGAGACCCAGTACTTC
TRBV5-6	few	TRBJ1-6	.	CASSLYLDSPLHF	TGTGCCAGCAGCTTGTACCTAGACTCACCCCTCCACTTT
TRBV6-2/TRBV6-3	.	TRBJ2-1	.	CASSYSDTRSYNEQFF	TGTGCCAGCAGTTACTCGGACACAAGGAGCTACAATGAGCAGTTCTTC
TRBV11-1	.	TRBJ1-2	.	CASSFSPGGNYGYTF	TGTGCCAGCAGCTTTAGTCCAGGTGGAAACTATGGCTACACCTTC
TRBV5-1	.	TRBJ1-5	TRBD1	CASSLAQGDQPQHF	TGCGCCAGCAGCTTGGCGCAGGGGGATCAGCCCCAGCATTTT
TRBV18	.	TRBJ1-5	.	CASSPRDQPQHF	TGTGCCAGCTCACCCCGGGATCAGCCCCAGCATTTT
TRBV7-6	.	TRBJ2-1	TRBD2	CASSPTLAGGGNEQFF	TGTGCCAGCAGCCCGACGCTAGCGGGGGGGGGCAATGAGCAGTTCTTC
TRBV7-9	.	TRBJ1-1	TRBD1	CASRILQGITGEAFF	TGTGCCAGCAGGATATTACAGGGGATTACTGGTGAAGCTTTCTTT
TRBV3-1/TRBV3-2	.	TRBJ2-3	TRBD2	CASSTHSGGMDTQYF	TGTGCCAGCAGCACTCATAGCGGGGGGATGGATACGCAGTATTTT